The 20 T cell receptor beta chains below were found in one sample sequenced in a study of blood T cell repertoires in COVID-19. Here immunoSEQ multiplex PCR was the method, and the copy in TCRdb shows in-frame clones only, minus some. The sample consists of tens of thousands of clones, almost 80% of them appearing once. The source material was peripheral blood. The receptors were gathered from a man aged 55-75 years with acute or convalescent COVID-19.

The chain uses TRBV2 and TRBJ1-5; possibly TRBD1 for D (6 bases). The CDR3 has 13 amino acids. Germline values: CDR1 SNHLY, CDR2 FYNNEI. V was pared by 5 bases and J by 5 bases, with 10 bases between. The CDR3, as DNA: TGTGCCAGCAGTCGGACAGTCGATCAGCCCCAGCATTTT. Translated, it gives CASSRTVDQPQHF. The whole variable domain, remainder taken from reference TRBV2 and TRBJ1-5, is EPEVTQTPSHQVTQMGQEVILRCVPISNHLYFYWYRQILGQKVEFLVSFYNNEISEKSEIFDDQFSVERPDGSNFTLKIRSTKLEDSAMYFCASSRTVDQPQHFGDGTRLSIL.

The J gene is TRBJ1-3, the V gene TRBV4-3; TRBD1 might be the D (5 bases). Germline CDR1 LGHNA, CDR2 YSLEER. V was cut by 2 bases and J by 0 bases, with 11 bases left in between. This CDR3 is 16 amino acids long. The CDR3 DNA follows: TGCGCCAGCAGCCAACAACAGGAGCACTCTGGAAACACCATATATTTT. Amino acid sequence: CASSQQQEHSGNTIYF.

The J gene is TRBJ1-1, the V gene TRBV6-2 or TRBV6-3; 7 bases fit TRBD1. The junction had 9 bases not matched to a gene; V was cut back by 2 bases and J by 6 bases. This CDR3 is 15 amino acids long. Germline V CDR1 and CDR2: MNHEY, SVGEGT. The CDR3 bases are TGTGCCAGCAGTTACGCCCCCAGACAGGGCGCTGAAGCTTTCTTT. Its translation: CASSYAPRQGAEAFF.

The chain combines TRBV27 with TRBJ2-1, with D possibly TRBD1 on 6 matching bases. Germline lookup yields CDR1 MNHEY and CDR2 SMNVEV (reference sequence). V lost 2 bases to trimming and J lost 5 bases, with 13 bases between them. There are 15 residues in the CDR3. DNA of the CDR3: TGTGCCAGCAGTTTAATCCAGGGGTACAACAATGAGCAGTTCTTC. It encodes CASSLIQGYNNEQFF.

The chain joins TRBV6-2 or TRBV6-3 to TRBJ1-2; D remains ambiguous. Germline values: CDR1 MNHEY, CDR2 SVGEGT. The CDR3 loop spans 12 amino acids. Trimming pared 2 bases from V and 9 bases from J, leaving 10 bases between. The CDR3 nucleotides read TGTGCCAGCAGTTACCTCCAGAGGAGCTACACCTTC. It specifies CASSYLQRSYTF.

This clone counts as medium-sized. The sample contains more than one DNA sequence encoding this CDR3. The CDR3 region has the DNA TGTGCCAGTAGTCGGGACTTCCAAGAGACCCAGTACTTC. This codes for CASSRDFQETQYF. This chain links TRBV19 with TRBJ2-5; maybe TRBD2 (6 bases). Germline lookup yields CDR1 LNHDA and CDR2 SQIVND (reference sequence). The CDR3 is 13 residues long. Trimming left V 5 bases short and J 1 base short, with 8 bases between.

Regarding this clone: Relative to the germline gene, one junction end is altered; a read error may explain this. In nucleotides, the CDR3 is TGTGCTAGCAGCTTTTCCGGGACTAAGGAGGAGACCCAGTACTTC. Protein sequence: CASSFSGTKEETQYF. J is TRBJ2-5 and V is TRBV7-7; TRBD2 matches 7 bases. This CDR3 is 15 amino acids long. The germline gives CDR1 SSHAT, CDR2 FNYEAQ (reference sequence). Full variable domain (remainder filled in from reference TRBV7-7 and TRBJ2-5): GAGVSQSPRYKVTKRGQDVTLRCDPISSHATLYWYQQALGQGPEFLTYFNYEAQPDKSGLPSDRFSAERPEGSISTLTIQRTEQRDSAMYRCASSFSGTKEETQYFGPGTRLLVL.

The genes are TRBV7-6 and TRBJ1-3; no clear D gene. Germline CDR1 reads SGHVS; CDR2 reads FNYEAQ. The CDR3 loop spans 17 amino acids. The V end lost 5 bases, the J end lost 3 bases, and 20 bases lay between the germline ends. The CDR3 bases are TGTGCCAGCAGCCAATTAGAAGACCGGCGGCGTGGAAACACCATATATTTT. Translated: CASSQLEDRRRGNTIYF. Together with reference TRBV7-6 and TRBJ1-3, the CDR3 gives the full variable domain: GAGVSQSPRYKVTKRGQDVALRCDPISGHVSLYWYRQALGQGPEFLTYFNYEAQQDKSGLPNDRFSAERPEGSISTLTIQRTEQRDSAMYRCASSQLEDRRRGNTIYFGEGSWLTVV.

The chain uses TRBV19 and TRBJ2-7; TRBD2 matches at 8 bases. Trimming took 5 bases from V and 0 from J; bases not matched to a gene: 3. The CDR3 runs to 14 residues. CDR1 is LNHDA, CDR2 SQIVND, per germline (reference sequence). CDR3 loop: CASSRGGISYEQYF. CDR3 nucleotide sequence: TGTGCCAGTAGTCGCGGGGGGATCTCCTACGAGCAGTACTTC.

The chain has TRBV4-2 and TRBJ1-2; the match to TRBD1 covers 7 bases. The CDR3 has 14 residues. Germline CDR1 and CDR2: LGHNA and YNFKEQ. V lost 4 bases to trimming and J lost 8 bases; unmatched junction nucleotides: 10. CDR3: CASSPRTGRGGYTF. The CDR3 nucleotides read TGTGCCAGCAGCCCGCGGACAGGTCGGGGAGGCTACACCTTC.

The V and J genes are TRBV18 and TRBJ1-6; D is unresolved. Germline V lookup: CDR1 KGHSH, CDR2 LQKENI. The CDR3 length is 16 residues. V was cut by 2 bases and J by 7 bases, with 15 bases left in between. The CDR3 DNA follows: TGTGCCAGCTCACCATCTGTGGGCGGCGGGAATTCACCCCTCCACTTT. Protein sequence: CASSPSVGGGNSPLHF.

V usage is TRBV7-2 and J usage is TRBJ2-2; D may be TRBD1 (6 bases). CDR1 and CDR2 from the germline V gene are SGHTA and FQGNSA. CDR3 length: 16 amino acids. Between the trimmed V and J ends, which lost 5 bases and 6 bases, there was a span of 19 bases. CDR3 protein: CASSPPRGGFSGELFF. CDR3 nucleotides: TGTGCCAGCAGCCCTCCCCGTGGGGGCTTCTCCGGGGAGCTGTTTTTT.

The CDR3 DNA is TGTGCCTGGAGTGAAACAGGGGCAACTAATGAAAAACTGTTTTTT. It translates to CAWSETGATNEKLFF. The gene calls are TRBV30 and TRBJ1-4; TRBD1 matches 7 bases. The CDR3 extends over 15 amino acids. Per germline, CDR1 GTSNPN and CDR2 SVGIG (reference sequence). V shed 1 base and J 0 bases; nucleotides not matched to a gene: 2.

CDR3 amino acids: CSGSPLRLPETQYF. As DNA, the CDR3 is TGCAGCGGGTCGCCTTTGCGTCTCCCAGAGACCCAGTACTTC. The chain uses TRBV29-1 and TRBJ2-5; unclear D gene. The V end was cut by 7 bases, the J end by 4 bases, with 19 bases between. CDR3 length: 14 amino acids. Germline V gene sequence: CDR1 SQVTM, CDR2 ANQGSEA. Full variable domain (rest looked up from reference TRBV29-1 and TRBJ2-5): SAVISQKPSRDICQRGTSLTIQCQVDSQVTMMFWYRQQPGQSLTLIATANQGSEATYESGFVIDKFPISRPNLTFSTLTVSNMSPEDSSIYLCSGSPLRLPETQYFGPGTRLLVL.

This chain joins TRBV5-5 and TRBJ1-1; 9 nucleotides align to TRBD1. With 1 base clipped from V and 7 bases from J, the junction kept 17 bases outside the gene matches. CDR3 length: 18 amino acids. Germline CDR1 and CDR2: SGHKS and YYEKEE (reference sequence). CDR3 loop: CASSLIMIVRDREIEAFF. CDR3 nucleotide sequence: TGTGCCAGCAGCTTGATCATGATAGTTCGGGACAGGGAAATTGAAGCTTTCTTT.

This chain uses TRBV15 with TRBJ2-5; 10 bases are a match to TRBD1. This CDR3 is built from 16 residues. Germline trimming cut 3 bases from V and 4 bases from J; bases unmatched to any gene: 8. Germline V gene data show CDR1 as LNHNV and CDR2 as YYDKDF (reference sequence). Written as DNA, the CDR3 is TGTGCCACCAGCAGCGACAGGGGGCAGGGTAGAGAGACCCAGTACTTC. Translation: CATSSDRGQGRETQYF.

This chain uses TRBV11-2 with TRBJ1-3; no clear D gene. Trimming removed 5 bases from V and 8 bases from J, with 19 bases in between. The CDR3 is 15 amino acids. The V gene's germline CDR1 is SGHAT and CDR2 FQNNGV. CDR3 region: CASSPPPRLEDTIYF. The CDR3 DNA sequence: TGTGCCAGCAGCCCTCCCCCCCGACTGGAGGACACCATATATTTT.

The genes are TRBV11-3 and TRBJ2-3; a possible D gene is TRBD2 (6 bases). Germline V gene sequence: CDR1 SGHNT, CDR2 YENEEA. This CDR3 contains 15 residues. V lost 1 base and J lost 5, with 13 bases in between. CDR3 residues: CASSLGGARGDTQYF. The CDR3 nucleotides are TGTGCCAGCAGCTTAGGCGGGGCCCGGGGAGATACGCAGTATTTT.

This chain uses TRBV4-3 with TRBJ2-7, with 8 bases matching TRBD1. J lost 5 bases, V lost 1 base, and 10 bases had no gene match. Germline V gene lookup returns CDR1 LGHNA and CDR2 YSLEER. The CDR3 spans 16 residues. The CDR3 loop is CASSQVGAGGPHEQYF. CDR3 nucleotides: TGCGCCAGCAGCCAAGTGGGGGCAGGGGGCCCGCACGAGCAGTACTTC.

This chain uses TRBV5-1 with TRBJ1-2, with 8 bases that match TRBD1. Losses at the gene ends were 0 bases for V and 8 bases for J; bases not matched to a gene: 0. The CDR3 sequence is 12 residues long. The germline gives CDR1 SGHRS, CDR2 YFSETQ. The CDR3 bases are TGCGCCAGCAGCTTGGACAGGGGGGGCTACACCTTC. Translated: CASSLDRGGYTF.